This TCR beta chain appears in the sequencing data of a study of regulatory T cells in long-lasting Graves disease. CDR3 regions were amplified by Arm-PCR using iRepertoire HTBI primers to build TCR beta libraries. MiXCR, applied by TCRdb to the multiplex PCR reads, yields one record per CDR3 protein. The repertoire holds 400,000 to 500,000 distinct CDR3 sequences, around 20% seen once, with 7% to 9.5% in the top ten. This clonotype was observed many times. The germline V gene has CDR1 MNHEY and CDR2 SMNVEV (reference sequence). V dropped 5 bases and J dropped 4 bases, with 15 bases sitting between them. The CDR3 is 14 amino acids. Stated time point: persistent/refractory GD, antithyroid drugs over 5 years with positive TRAb. Following extraction of RNA from PBMCs, that RNA was used to make the TCR library.

The sequence was obtained from a female donor with Graves disease. The V gene is TRBV27, the J gene TRBJ2-7; no clear D. The source material was peripheral blood mononuclear cells (PBMCs), sampled when the disease was refractory, from a patient treated with antithyroid drugs. CDR3: CASSLKSTNYEQYF. CDR3 nucleotides: TGTGCCAGCAGTCTAAAGTCGACAAATTACGAGCAGTACTTC.